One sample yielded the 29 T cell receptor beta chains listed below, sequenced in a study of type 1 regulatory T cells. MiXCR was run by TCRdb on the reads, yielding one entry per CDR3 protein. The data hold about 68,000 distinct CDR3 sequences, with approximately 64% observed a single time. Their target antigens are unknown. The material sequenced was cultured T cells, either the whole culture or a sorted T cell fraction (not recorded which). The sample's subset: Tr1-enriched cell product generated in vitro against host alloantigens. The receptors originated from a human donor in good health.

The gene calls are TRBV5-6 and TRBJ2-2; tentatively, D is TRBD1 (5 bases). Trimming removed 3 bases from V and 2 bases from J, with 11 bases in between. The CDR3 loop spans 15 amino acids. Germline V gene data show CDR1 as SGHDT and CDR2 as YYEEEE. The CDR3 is CASSWGLGNTGELFF. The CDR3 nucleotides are TGTGCCAGCAGCTGGGGCTTGGGTAACACCGGGGAGCTGTTTTTT.

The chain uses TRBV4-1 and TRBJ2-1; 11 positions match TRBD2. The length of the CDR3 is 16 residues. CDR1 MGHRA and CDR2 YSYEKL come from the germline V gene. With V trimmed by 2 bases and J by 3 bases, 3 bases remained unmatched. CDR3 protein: CASSQPTSGNYNEQFF. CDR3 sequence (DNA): TGCGCCAGCAGCCAACCGACTAGCGGGAACTACAATGAGCAGTTCTTC.

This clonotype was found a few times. The CDR3 here is CSAPGLAEAYNEQFF. The CDR3 coding sequence is TGCAGTGCCCCGGGACTAGCGGAGGCCTACAATGAGCAGTTCTTC. This chain links TRBV20-1 with TRBJ2-1; 11 positions match TRBD2. Unmatched junction bases numbered 6, after V lost 6 bases and J lost 2 bases. There are 15 residues in the CDR3. The germline V gene encodes CDR1 DFQATT and CDR2 SNEGSKA (reference sequence).

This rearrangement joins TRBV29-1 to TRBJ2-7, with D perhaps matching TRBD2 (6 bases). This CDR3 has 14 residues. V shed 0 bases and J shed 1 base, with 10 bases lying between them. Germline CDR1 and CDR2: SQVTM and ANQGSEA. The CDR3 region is CSVEDRGLSYEQYF. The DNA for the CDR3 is TGCAGCGTTGAAGATCGGGGACTTTCCTACGAGCAGTACTTC.

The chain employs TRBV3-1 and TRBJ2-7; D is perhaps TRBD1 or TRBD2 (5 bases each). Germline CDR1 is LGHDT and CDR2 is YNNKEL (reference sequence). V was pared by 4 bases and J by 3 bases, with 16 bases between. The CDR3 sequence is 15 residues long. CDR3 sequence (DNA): TGTGCCAGCAGCCCTCAGGGACGGGCGAACTACGAGCAGTACTTC. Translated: CASSPQGRANYEQYF.

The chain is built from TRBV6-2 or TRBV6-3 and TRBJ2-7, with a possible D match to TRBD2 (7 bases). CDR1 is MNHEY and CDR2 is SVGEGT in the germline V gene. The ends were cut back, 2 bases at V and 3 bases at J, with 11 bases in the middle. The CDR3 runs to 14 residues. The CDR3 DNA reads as TGTGCCAGCAGTTACGCGGGGGCGAACTACGAGCAGTACTTC. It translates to CASSYAGANYEQYF.

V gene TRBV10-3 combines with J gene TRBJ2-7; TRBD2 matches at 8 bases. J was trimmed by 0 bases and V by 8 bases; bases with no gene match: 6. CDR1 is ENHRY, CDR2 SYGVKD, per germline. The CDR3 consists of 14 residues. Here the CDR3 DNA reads TGTGCCATCCGGCGGGAGGACGCCTCCTACGAGCAGTACTTC. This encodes CAIRREDASYEQYF.

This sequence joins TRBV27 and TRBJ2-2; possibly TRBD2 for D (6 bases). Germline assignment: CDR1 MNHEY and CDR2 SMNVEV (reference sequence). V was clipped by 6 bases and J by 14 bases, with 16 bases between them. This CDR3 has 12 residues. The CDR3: CASSSFTGGLFF. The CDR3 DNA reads TGTGCCAGCAGCTCCTTCACCGGGGGACTGTTTTTT.

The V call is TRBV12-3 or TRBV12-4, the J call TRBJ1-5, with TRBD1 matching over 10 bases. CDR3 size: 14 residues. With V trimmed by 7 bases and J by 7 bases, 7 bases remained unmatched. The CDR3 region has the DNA TGTGCCAGCACCCGGGACAGGGGCCAGCAGCCCCAGCATTTT. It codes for CASTRDRGQQPQHF.

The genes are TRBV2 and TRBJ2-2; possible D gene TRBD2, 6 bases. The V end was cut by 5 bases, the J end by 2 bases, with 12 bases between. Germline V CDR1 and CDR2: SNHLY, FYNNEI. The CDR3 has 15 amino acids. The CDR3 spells CASSNGLFNTGELFF. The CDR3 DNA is TGTGCCAGCAGTAATGGACTATTTAACACCGGGGAGCTGTTTTTT.

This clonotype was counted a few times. CDR3 loop: CASSLAWEENEQFF. Written as DNA, the CDR3 is TGTGCCAGCAGCTTAGCTTGGGAGGAAAATGAGCAGTTCTTC. The J gene is TRBJ2-1, the V gene TRBV7-9, with D possibly being TRBD2 (6 bases). There are 14 residues in the CDR3. The V and J ends lost 0 bases and 7 bases respectively, with 10 bases between them. Germline loops: CDR1 SEHNR, CDR2 FQNEAQ (reference sequence).

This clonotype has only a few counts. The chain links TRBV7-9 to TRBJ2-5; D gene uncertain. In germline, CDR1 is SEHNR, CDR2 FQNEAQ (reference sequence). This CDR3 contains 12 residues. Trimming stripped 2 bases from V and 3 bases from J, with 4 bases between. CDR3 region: CASSLKKETQYF. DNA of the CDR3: TGTGCCAGCAGCTTAAAGAAAGAGACCCAGTACTTC.

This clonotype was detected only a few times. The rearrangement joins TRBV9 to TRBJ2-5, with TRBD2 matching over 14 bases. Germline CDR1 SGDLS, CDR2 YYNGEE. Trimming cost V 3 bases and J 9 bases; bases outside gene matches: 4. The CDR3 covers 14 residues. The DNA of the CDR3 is TGTGCCAGCAGCGAGGGACTAGCGGGAGCCGCCCAGTACTTC. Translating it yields CASSEGLAGAAQYF.

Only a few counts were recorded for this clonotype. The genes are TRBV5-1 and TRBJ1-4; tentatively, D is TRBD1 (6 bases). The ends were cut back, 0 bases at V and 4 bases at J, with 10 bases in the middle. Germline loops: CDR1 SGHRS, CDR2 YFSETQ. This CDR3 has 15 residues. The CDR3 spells CASSLVQGHNEKLFF. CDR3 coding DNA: TGCGCCAGCAGCTTGGTTCAGGGACATAATGAAAAACTGTTTTTT.

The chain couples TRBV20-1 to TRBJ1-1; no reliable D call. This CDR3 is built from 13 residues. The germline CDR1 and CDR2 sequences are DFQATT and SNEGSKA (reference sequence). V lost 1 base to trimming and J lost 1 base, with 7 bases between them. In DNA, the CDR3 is TGCAGTGCTAGAGGTCACTCGAACACTGAAGCTTTCTTT. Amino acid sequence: CSARGHSNTEAFF.

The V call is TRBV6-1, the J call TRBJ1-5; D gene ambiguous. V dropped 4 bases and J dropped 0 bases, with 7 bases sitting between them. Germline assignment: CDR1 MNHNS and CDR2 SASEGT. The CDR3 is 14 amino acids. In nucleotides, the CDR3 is TGTGCCAGCAGTGGCACAATTAGCAATCAGCCCCAGCATTTT. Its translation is CASSGTISNQPQHF.

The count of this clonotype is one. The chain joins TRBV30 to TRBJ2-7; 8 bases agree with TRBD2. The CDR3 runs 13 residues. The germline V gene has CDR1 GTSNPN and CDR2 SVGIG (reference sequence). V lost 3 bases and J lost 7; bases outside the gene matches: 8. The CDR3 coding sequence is TGTGCCTGGAGCGCTAAATTAGCGGGAGAGCAGTACTTC. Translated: CAWSAKLAGEQYF. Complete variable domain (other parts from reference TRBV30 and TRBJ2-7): SQTIHQWPATLVQPVGSPLSLECTVEGTSNPNLYWYRQAAGRGLQLLFYSVGIGQISSEVPQNLSASRPQDRQFILSSKKLLLSDSGFYLCAWSAKLAGEQYFGPGTRLTVT.

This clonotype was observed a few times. CDR3: CSATGTSGSAYNEQFF. CDR3 sequence (DNA): TGCAGTGCTACCGGGACTAGCGGGAGCGCCTACAATGAGCAGTTCTTC. The chain has TRBV20-1 and TRBJ2-1; 14 bases align to TRBD2. V gave up 4 bases and J gave up 2 bases; unmatched junction bases: 4. Looked up from germline, CDR1 is DFQATT and CDR2 is SNEGSKA (reference sequence). CDR3 length equals 16 residues.

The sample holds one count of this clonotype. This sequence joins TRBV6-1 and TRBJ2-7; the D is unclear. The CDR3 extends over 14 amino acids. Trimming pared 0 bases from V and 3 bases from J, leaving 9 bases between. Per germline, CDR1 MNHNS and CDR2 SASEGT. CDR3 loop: CASSEAQDGYEQYF. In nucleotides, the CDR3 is TGTGCCAGCAGTGAAGCTCAGGACGGCTACGAGCAGTACTTC.

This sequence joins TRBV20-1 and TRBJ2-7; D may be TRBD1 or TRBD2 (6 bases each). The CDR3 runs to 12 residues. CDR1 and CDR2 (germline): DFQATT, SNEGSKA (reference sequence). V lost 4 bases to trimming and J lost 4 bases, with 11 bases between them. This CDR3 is CSAMWGAYEQYF. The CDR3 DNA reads TGCAGTGCTATGTGGGGGGCGTACGAGCAGTACTTC.

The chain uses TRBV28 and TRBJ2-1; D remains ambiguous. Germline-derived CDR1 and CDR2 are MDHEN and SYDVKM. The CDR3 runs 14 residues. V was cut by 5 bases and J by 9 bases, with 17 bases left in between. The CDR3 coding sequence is TGTGCCAGCAGTCCCCGTCGTTATGGTCCTGAGCAGTTCTTC. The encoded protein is CASSPRRYGPEQFF.

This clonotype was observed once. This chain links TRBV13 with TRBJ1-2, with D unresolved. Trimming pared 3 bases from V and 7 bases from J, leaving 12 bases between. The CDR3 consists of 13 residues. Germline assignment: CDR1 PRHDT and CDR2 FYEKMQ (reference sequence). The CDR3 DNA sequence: TGTGCCAGCAGCTTGGGGTCTGCTGCTGGCTACACCTTC. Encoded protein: CASSLGSAAGYTF.

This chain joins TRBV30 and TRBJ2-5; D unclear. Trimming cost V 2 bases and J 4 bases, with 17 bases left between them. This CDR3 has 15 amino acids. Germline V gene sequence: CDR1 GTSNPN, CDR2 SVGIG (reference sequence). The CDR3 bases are TGTGCCTGGAGTTTCGGCGTCAGTAAAGTAGAGACCCAGTACTTC. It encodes CAWSFGVSKVETQYF.

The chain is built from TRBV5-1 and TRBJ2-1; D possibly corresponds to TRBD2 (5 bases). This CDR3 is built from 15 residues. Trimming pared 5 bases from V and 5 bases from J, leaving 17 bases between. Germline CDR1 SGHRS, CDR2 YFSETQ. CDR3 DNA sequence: TGCGCCAGCAGTGGGGAGAGGGCCTCGAACAATGAGCAGTTCTTC. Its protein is CASSGERASNNEQFF.

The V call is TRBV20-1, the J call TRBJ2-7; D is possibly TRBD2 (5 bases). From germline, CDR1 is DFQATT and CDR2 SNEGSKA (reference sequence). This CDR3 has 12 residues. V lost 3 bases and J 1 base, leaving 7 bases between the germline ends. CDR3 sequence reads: CSASSGSYEQYF. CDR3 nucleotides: TGCAGTGCTAGCTCGGGGTCCTACGAGCAGTACTTC.

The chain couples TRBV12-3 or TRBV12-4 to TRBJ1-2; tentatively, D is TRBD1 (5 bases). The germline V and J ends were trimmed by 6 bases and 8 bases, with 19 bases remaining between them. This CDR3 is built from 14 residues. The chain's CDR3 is CASSRDPKLSGYTF. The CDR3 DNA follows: TGTGCCAGCAGCCGGGACCCGAAGCTGTCGGGCTACACCTTC.

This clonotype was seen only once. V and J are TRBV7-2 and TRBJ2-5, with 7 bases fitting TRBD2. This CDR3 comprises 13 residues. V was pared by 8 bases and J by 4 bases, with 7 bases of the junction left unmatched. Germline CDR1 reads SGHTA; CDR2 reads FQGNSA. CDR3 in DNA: TGTGCCAGCTGGAGCGGGATGGGAGAGACCCAGTACTTC. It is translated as CASWSGMGETQYF.

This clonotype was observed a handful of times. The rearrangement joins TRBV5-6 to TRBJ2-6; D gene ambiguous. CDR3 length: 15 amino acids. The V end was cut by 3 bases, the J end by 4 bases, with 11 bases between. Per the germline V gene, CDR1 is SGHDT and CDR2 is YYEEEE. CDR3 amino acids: CASSSPLFGANVLTF. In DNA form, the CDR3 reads TGTGCCAGCAGCTCTCCGTTGTTCGGGGCCAACGTCCTGACTTTC.

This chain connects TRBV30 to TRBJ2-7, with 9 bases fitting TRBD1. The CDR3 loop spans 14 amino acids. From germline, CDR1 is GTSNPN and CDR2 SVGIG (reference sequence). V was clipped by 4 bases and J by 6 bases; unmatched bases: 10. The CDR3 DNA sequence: TGTGCCTGGACCCACGGACAGGGGCTTGGCGAGCAGTACTTC. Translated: CAWTHGQGLGEQYF.